The T cell receptor (beta chain) described here comes from a study of beta chain features in type 1 diabetes (dated by TCRdb to 2017 to 2018). About the full investigation: No differences in mean age, gender distribution, total cell number or subset yield were found between patients and healthy donors. In the study, recently diagnosed type 1 diabetes patients and matched healthy donors were compared on the TCRB repertoires of their sorted circulating CD4+ T cell subsets. A total of about 99,000,000 sorted cells were examined across all samples, and RNA yield correlated strongly with the number of cells per subset. Naive and central memory subsets were obtained from all 28 donors, but regulatory and stem cell-like memory subsets were isolated from only 8 patients and about eight healthy donors. Summary of the overall study and its limitations: Naive, central memory and regulatory TCRB repertoires appeared to be more alike among patients than among healthy donors. At VDJ recombination sites, patients with type 1 diabetes made fewer insertions and deleted more nucleotides, a pattern implying thymic rearrangement abnormalities. Because cDNA was sequenced instead of genomic DNA, activated cells with high expression could be over-represented, although the groups did not differ in activation or CD3 levels. PCR may preferentially amplify shorter templates, but because patient and control samples were amplified and corrected together, any resulting skew would affect both groups equally. A moderate but significant shortening of TCRB CDR3 length was observed in type 1 diabetes patients in all four CD4+ subsets. Because the HLA sub-analyses included only small numbers of individuals, any influence of HLA type on TCRB rearrangement was left unresolved.

The entire amount of isolated RNA was reverse transcribed using the High Capacity cDNA Reverse Transcription Kit, so the sequenced TCRB transcripts were expressed ones. Naive, central memory and regulatory T cell samples underwent deep immunoSEQ sequencing, averaging about 3.57 million total reads per sample. After sorted cells were lysed in RLT buffer, RNA was extracted with DNase-treated RNeasy Micro or Mini kits, with the choice depending on cell number. To prevent cross-contamination, every cell subset was processed on its own, while patient and healthy donor samples were processed together. The immunoSEQ multiplex PCR was used to amplify TCRB sequences from cDNA, generating 87-bp fragments that spanned the CDR3 region. Amplicons were sequenced on the Illumina HiSeq platform. Regarding the original processing steps: PCR bias was computationally corrected using synthetic template baselines, reads within Hamming distance 2 were collapsed, and singletons that could not be merged were discarded. Reads were aligned against IMGT so that V, D and J genes, CDR3 length and insertions or deletions at six rearrangement sites could be assigned. Within each subset, clonotype counts were normalized to sorted cell number, and only after that were true diversity and Gini coefficients computed with the tcR R package. Repertoire sharing was quantified using the overlap coefficient calculated on TCRB nucleotide sequences. Out-of-frame TCRB sequences from naive cells were analyzed as a proxy for the pre-selection repertoire. Held by TCRdb, this immuneACCESS table contains in-frame sequences only and omits some clones. Under half of the omission traces to an unresolved V gene where checked; the cause of the rest is unknown. V and J calls and clone size come straight from that table; D and trimming were deduced from the DNA. This sample comprises under 450,000 clones, 14% of them detected only once. Of the sample, 0.035% to 0.04% is held by the ten largest clones.

The CDR3 has 14 amino acids, counting the end cysteine and phenylalanine. Just the 42-base CDR3 DNA is kept, in frame starting at base 1. The germline V and J ends show losses of 3 bases and 10 bases respectively, and no gene match explains 10 bases of the junction. CDR1 and CDR2, per the germline V gene, are SQVTM and ANQGSEA. From each donor, a single peripheral blood sample of approximately 110 mL on average was drawn into heparinised tubes. A BD FACSAria II and a panel including CD45RO, CCR7, CD25, CD127, CD95 and CD27 were used to sort naive, central memory, regulatory and stem cell-like memory CD4+ T cells. Purity was above 95% for every sorted population. PBMCs were isolated right away by Lymphoprep density gradient centrifugation and were stained directly, without culture. To minimize batch effects, samples were stained and sorted in pairs, one healthy donor with one patient per experiment.

This clone was observed a handful of times. Which antigen it targets is not known. No per-base quality is available; no much larger clone lies one base away. The rearranged chain carries TRBV29-1 and TRBJ2-1, with 9 bases aligning to TRBD2. The receptor was isolated from a man aged 25 to 40 in good health. Input material: naive CD4+ T cells from blood. The cell subset or site tag for this specimen amounts to: true naive CD4+ T cells. The CDR3 region has the sequence CSVDAGGPSREQFF. The sequenced DNA: TGCAGCGTTGATGCGGGAGGGCCCTCGCGGGAGCAGTTCTTC.